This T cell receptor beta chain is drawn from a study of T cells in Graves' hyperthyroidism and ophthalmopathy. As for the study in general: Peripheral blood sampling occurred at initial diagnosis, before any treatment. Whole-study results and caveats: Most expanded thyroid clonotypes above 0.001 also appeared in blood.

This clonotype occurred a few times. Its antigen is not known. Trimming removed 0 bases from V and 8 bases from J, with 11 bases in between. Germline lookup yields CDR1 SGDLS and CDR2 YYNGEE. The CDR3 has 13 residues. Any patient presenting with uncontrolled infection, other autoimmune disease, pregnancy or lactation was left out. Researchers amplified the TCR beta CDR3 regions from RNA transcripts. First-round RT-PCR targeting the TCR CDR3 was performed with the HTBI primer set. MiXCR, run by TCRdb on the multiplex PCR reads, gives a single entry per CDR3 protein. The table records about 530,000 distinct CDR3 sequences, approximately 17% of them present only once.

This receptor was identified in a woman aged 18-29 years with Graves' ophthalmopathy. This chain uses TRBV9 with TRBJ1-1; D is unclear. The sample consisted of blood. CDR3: CASSVDAGPEAFF. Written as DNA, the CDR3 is TGTGCCAGCAGCGTAGATGCGGGCCCCGAAGCTTTCTTT.